The rows below give T cell receptor beta chains drawn from one sample of a study of naive and memory T cell subsets. TCRdb used MiXCR to reprocess the UMI-ligation and nested PCR reads, holding one entry per CDR3 protein. In the table there are some 82,000 distinct CDR3 sequences, about 10% of which are singletons. Sequenced: naive CD8+ T cells from blood. The receptors were sampled from a human donor in good health. Each CDR3 is given with its conserved first and last residue. Each record gives: V gene, J gene, clone size, D gene, CDR3 protein, CDR3 DNA. The D gene is left open where the match is weak. Clone size is given for some rows only: seen once, a few or many times, or a class if the clone is expanded.

V: TRBV10-3
J: TRBJ1-2
size: .
D: .
CDR3: CAISGVDVNYGYTF
DNA: TGTGCCATCAGTGGGGTAGATGTAAACTATGGCTACACCTTC

V: TRBV9
J: TRBJ2-2
size: many
D: .
CDR3: CASSVATTINTGELFF
DNA: TGTGCCAGCAGCGTAGCGACCACAATCAACACCGGGGAGCTGTTTTTT

V: TRBV2
J: TRBJ2-1
size: few
D: TRBD1
CDR3: CASRGADRAYYNEQFF
DNA: TGTGCCAGCAGGGGGGCGGACAGGGCCTACTACAATGAGCAGTTCTTC

V: TRBV29-1
J: TRBJ2-2
size: .
D: .
CDR3: CSVARVGGELFF
DNA: TGCAGCGTTGCCCGAGTCGGCGGGGAGCTGTTTTTT

V: TRBV5-4
J: TRBJ2-3
size: few
D: TRBD2
CDR3: CASAGRSVTDTQYF
DNA: TGTGCCAGCGCCGGGAGGTCCGTCACAGATACGCAGTATTTT

V: TRBV4-1
J: TRBJ1-5
size: many
D: .
CDR3: CASSQEFGQPQHF
DNA: TGCGCCAGCAGCCAAGAATTTGGGCAGCCCCAGCATTTT

V: TRBV5-6
J: TRBJ2-7
size: .
D: TRBD1
CDR3: CARSFGTGGREQYF
DNA: TGTGCCAGAAGCTTTGGGACAGGGGGCCGCGAGCAGTACTTC

V: TRBV6-1
J: TRBJ2-3
size: few
D: .
CDR3: CASSHRVAGTDTQYF
DNA: TGTGCCAGCAGTCACAGGGTTGCGGGGACAGATACGCAGTATTTT

V: TRBV12-5
J: TRBJ1-1
size: few
D: TRBD1
CDR3: CASGLVLSGAGGLNTEAFF
DNA: TGTGCTAGTGGTTTGGTACTCTCCGGGGCAGGGGGCCTGAACACTGAAGCTTTCTTT

V: TRBV6-5
J: TRBJ2-7
size: .
D: TRBD2
CDR3: CASRLNSGRALGEQYF
DNA: TGTGCCAGCAGACTGAATAGCGGGAGGGCCCTCGGTGAGCAGTACTTC

V: TRBV6-5
J: TRBJ1-6
size: .
D: TRBD1
CDR3: CASSDLYRGSSQDSPLHF
DNA: TGTGCCAGCAGTGATCTGTACAGGGGGAGCAGTCAGGATTCACCCCTCCACTTT

V: TRBV24-1
J: TRBJ2-7
size: few
D: TRBD2
CDR3: CATSDTSGEGEGEQYF
DNA: TGTGCCACCAGTGACACTAGCGGAGAGGGGGAAGGAGAGCAGTACTTC

V: TRBV4-1
J: TRBJ2-6
size: few
D: .
CDR3: CASSQADSFSGANVLTF
DNA: TGCGCCAGCAGCCAAGCCGACAGCTTCTCTGGGGCCAACGTCCTGACTTTC

V: TRBV12-3/TRBV12-4
J: TRBJ2-2
size: many
D: TRBD1
CDR3: CASRDDRDTGELFF
DNA: TGTGCCAGCAGAGACGACAGGGACACCGGGGAGCTGTTTTTT

V: TRBV27
J: TRBJ2-7
size: many
D: .
CDR3: CASSLGGVGEQYF
DNA: TGTGCCAGCAGTTTAGGCGGGGTGGGCGAGCAGTACTTC

V: TRBV25-1
J: TRBJ2-3
size: many
D: TRBD1
CDR3: CASSEDRARDTQYF
DNA: TGTGCCAGCAGTGAGGACAGGGCCCGAGATACGCAGTATTTT

V: TRBV7-2
J: TRBJ1-1
size: few
D: .
CDR3: CASSLLGTGTEAFF
DNA: TGTGCCAGCAGCTTACTGGGGACGGGCACTGAAGCTTTCTTT

V: TRBV6-5
J: TRBJ2-5
size: few
D: TRBD1
CDR3: CASSSVGTGYETQYF
DNA: TGTGCCAGCAGTTCGGTTGGGACAGGGTACGAGACCCAGTACTTC

V: TRBV9
J: TRBJ2-3
size: many
D: TRBD2
CDR3: CASSPEGLAASGDTQYF
DNA: TGTGCCAGCAGCCCAGAGGGACTAGCGGCCTCCGGAGATACGCAGTATTTT

V: TRBV10-3
J: TRBJ1-1
size: few
D: .
CDR3: CAISEGGVLNTEAFF
DNA: TGTGCCATCAGTGAGGGTGGGGTACTTAACACTGAAGCTTTCTTT

V: TRBV2
J: TRBJ1-1
size: .
D: .
CDR3: CASSEIKGFTEAFF
DNA: TGTGCCAGCAGTGAGATCAAGGGGTTCACTGAAGCTTTCTTT

V: TRBV4-1
J: TRBJ2-7
size: many
D: .
CDR3: CASSQGRSSYEQYF
DNA: TGCGCCAGCAGCCAAGGACGGAGCTCCTACGAGCAGTACTTC

V: TRBV2
J: TRBJ1-2
size: few
D: .
CDR3: CASSLWGESYGYTF
DNA: TGTGCCAGCAGTCTCTGGGGGGAGAGCTATGGCTACACCTTC

V: TRBV29-1
J: TRBJ2-7
size: .
D: .
CDR3: CSVDGGAHEQYF
DNA: TGCAGCGTTGACGGGGGCGCCCACGAGCAGTACTTC

V: TRBV6-1
J: TRBJ1-5
size: .
D: .
CDR3: CASILDTLRWGNQPQHF
DNA: TGTGCCAGCATTCTGGACACCCTAAGGTGGGGCAATCAGCCCCAGCATTTT

V: TRBV9
J: TRBJ1-2
size: few
D: .
CDR3: CASSATPFIYTF
DNA: TGTGCCAGCAGCGCTACGCCTTTTATCTACACCTTC

V: TRBV27
J: TRBJ2-7
size: many
D: .
CDR3: CASKWTPDFYEQYF
DNA: TGTGCCAGCAAATGGACCCCGGACTTCTACGAGCAGTACTTC